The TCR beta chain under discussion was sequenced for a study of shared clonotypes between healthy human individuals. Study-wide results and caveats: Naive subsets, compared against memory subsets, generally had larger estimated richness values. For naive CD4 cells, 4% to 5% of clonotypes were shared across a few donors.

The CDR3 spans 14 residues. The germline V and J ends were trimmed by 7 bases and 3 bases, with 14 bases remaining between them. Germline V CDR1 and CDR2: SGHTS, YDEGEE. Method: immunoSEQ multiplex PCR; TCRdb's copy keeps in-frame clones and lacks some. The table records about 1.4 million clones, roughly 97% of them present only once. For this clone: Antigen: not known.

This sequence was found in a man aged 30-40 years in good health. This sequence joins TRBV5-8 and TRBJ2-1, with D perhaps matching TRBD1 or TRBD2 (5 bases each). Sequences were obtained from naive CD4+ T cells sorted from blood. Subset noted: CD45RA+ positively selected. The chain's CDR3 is CASHLRGDYNEQFF. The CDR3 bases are TGTGCCAGCCACCTGCGAGGGGACTACAATGAGCAGTTCTTC.